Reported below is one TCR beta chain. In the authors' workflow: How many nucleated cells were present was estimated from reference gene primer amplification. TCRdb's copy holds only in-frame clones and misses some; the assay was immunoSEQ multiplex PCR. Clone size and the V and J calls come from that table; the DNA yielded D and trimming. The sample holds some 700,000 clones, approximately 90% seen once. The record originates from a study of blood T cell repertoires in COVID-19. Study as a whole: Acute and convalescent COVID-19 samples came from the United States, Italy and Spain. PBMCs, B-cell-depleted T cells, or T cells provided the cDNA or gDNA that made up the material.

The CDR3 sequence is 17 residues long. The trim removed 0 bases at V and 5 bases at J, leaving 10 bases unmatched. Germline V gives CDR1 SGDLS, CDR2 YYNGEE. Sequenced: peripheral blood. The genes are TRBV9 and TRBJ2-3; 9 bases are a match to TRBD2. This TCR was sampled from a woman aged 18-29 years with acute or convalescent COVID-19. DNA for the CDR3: TGTGCCAGCAGCGTAGCCCCCGCGGGGGGGCGGGTAGATACGCAGTATTTT. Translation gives CASSVAPAGGRVDTQYF.